This T cell receptor beta chain was captured in a study of response to subunit inactivated influenza vaccine. In TCRdb, the RT-PCR reads were re-called with MiXCR into one record per CDR3 protein. In the table there are about 570,000 distinct CDR3 sequences, around 11% of which are singletons. Germline values: CDR1 KGHSH, CDR2 LQKENI. Trimming stripped 0 bases from V and 0 bases from J, with 17 bases between. The CDR3 runs 18 residues. This same sample was also part of a study on T cells expressing NK-cell markers. That paper states: For TCR beta, cDNA was produced by 5'RACE template switching with UMIs. Eight donors were sequenced, seven testing HCMV-seropositive and one testing seronegative. Dominant NKG2C+ clonotypes made up roughly 1.0-7.0% of CD8+ T cells in six donors. Also leading the CD3+CD56-NKG2C+ fraction in a few donors were these clonotypes.

The material was PBMCs from blood, obtained on the day of vaccination. This chain uses TRBV18 with TRBJ1-2; D gene ambiguous. This clonotype originated in a man in his forties or fifties who received an inactivated influenza vaccine. The CDR3 protein is CASSPPVGSNPTNYGYTF. The CDR3 DNA reads TGTGCCAGCTCACCACCGGTAGGCAGTAACCCTACTAACTATGGCTACACCTTC.